The 10 T cell receptor beta chains below come from one sample, sequenced in a study of CXCR3-negative and CXCR3-positive naive CD8 T cells. Whole-study findings and limits: TRB CDR3s of CXCR3-positive naive cells were more hydrophobic than those of CXCR3-negative naive cells.

Their cognate antigens are unknown. UMI-labeled TRB cDNA libraries were prepared by 5' RACE. TCRdb re-called the 5' RACE reads and shows each CDR3 protein once, DNA omitted. The table lists some 130,000 distinct CDR3 sequences. The sequenced material came from naive CXCR3+ CD8+ T cells from blood. The sample's subset: CD45RO-CCR7+CD27+CD95- naive CD8+ T cells expressing CXCR3 (TNR3+). Receptors were obtained from a human donor in good health. Some clones in this sample may be carry-over from other donors' samples.

The rearrangement links TRBV19 to TRBJ2-1; TCRdb's D gene call, TRBD2, goes unchecked for lack of DNA. Germline values: CDR1 LNHDA, CDR2 SQIVND (reference sequence). The CDR3 consists of 16 residues. This CDR3 reads CASSIEPSGGWDEQFF.

The CDR3 sequence is CASSFLAGGGTDTQYF. The chain has TRBV28 and TRBJ2-3; no DNA is available, so the TRBD1 call from TCRdb remains unchecked. Germline V lookup: CDR1 MDHEN, CDR2 SYDVKM. This CDR3 region has 16 residues.

The chain couples TRBV30 to TRBJ1-1. The germline V gene encodes CDR1 GTSNPN and CDR2 SVGIG (reference sequence). The CDR3 covers 14 residues. CDR3 sequence reads: CAWSGIRRNTEAFF.

The J gene is TRBJ2-1, the V gene TRBV7-3; TCRdb's D gene call, TRBD1, goes unchecked for lack of DNA. CDR3 length equals 14 residues. Germline V gives CDR1 SGHTA, CDR2 FQGTGA. CDR3: CASSGQGAGNEQFF.

This chain joins TRBV5-6 and TRBJ2-7; the D gene TCRdb calls, TRBD2, cannot be checked with no DNA. From germline, CDR1 is SGHDT and CDR2 YYEEEE. The CDR3 spans 12 residues. The CDR3 region is CASSSAGFEQYF.

The V call is TRBV7-9, the J call TRBJ2-5; the D gene TCRdb calls, TRBD1, cannot be checked with no DNA. Germline lookup yields CDR1 SEHNR and CDR2 FQNEAQ (reference sequence). The CDR3 runs 12 residues. The CDR3 region is CASSSARVSQYF.

The rearrangement links TRBV7-2 to TRBJ2-2. CDR1 and CDR2 (germline): SGHTA, FQGNSA. The CDR3 spans 13 residues. The CDR3 region is CASSLGGAGELFF. Full variable domain (remainder filled in from reference TRBV7-2 and TRBJ2-2): GAGVSQSPSNKVTEKGKDVELRCDPISGHTALYWYRQSLGQGLEFLIYFQGNSAPDKSGLPSDRFSAERTGGSVSTLTIQRTQQEDSAVYLCASSLGGAGELFFGEGSRLTVL.

The chain links TRBV20-1 to TRBJ1-1; the D gene TCRdb calls, TRBD1, cannot be checked with no DNA. The CDR3 consists of 14 residues. CDR1 and CDR2 (germline): DFQATT, SNEGSKA (reference sequence). The CDR3 loop reads CSARPDRLASEAFF.

The V call is TRBV4-1, the J call TRBJ1-6. Germline V gene lookup returns CDR1 MGHRA and CDR2 YSYEKL. The CDR3 is 15 residues long. CDR3 amino acids: CASSQDRQLNSPLHF.

The genes are TRBV6-5 and TRBJ2-3; the TCRdb call, TRBD2, lacks DNA for checking. This CDR3 is 15 amino acids long. CDR1 and CDR2 from the germline V gene are MNHEY and SVGAGI. The chain's CDR3 is CASSYVSGGADTQYF.